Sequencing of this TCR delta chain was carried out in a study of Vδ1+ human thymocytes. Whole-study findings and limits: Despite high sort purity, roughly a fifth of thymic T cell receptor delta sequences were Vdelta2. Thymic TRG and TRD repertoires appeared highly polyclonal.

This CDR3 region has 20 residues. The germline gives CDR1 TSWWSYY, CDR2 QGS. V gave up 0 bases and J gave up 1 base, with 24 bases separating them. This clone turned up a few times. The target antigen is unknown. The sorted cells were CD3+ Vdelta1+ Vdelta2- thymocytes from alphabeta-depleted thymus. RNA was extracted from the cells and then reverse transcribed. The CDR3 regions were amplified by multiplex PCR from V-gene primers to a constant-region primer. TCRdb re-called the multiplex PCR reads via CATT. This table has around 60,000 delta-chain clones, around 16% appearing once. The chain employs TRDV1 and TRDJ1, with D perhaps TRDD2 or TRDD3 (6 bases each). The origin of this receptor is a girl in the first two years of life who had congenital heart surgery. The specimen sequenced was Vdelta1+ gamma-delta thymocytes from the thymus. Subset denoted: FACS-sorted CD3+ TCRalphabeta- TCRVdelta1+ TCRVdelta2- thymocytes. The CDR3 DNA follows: TGTGCTCTTGGGGAACTAACCTTCCCGTGGGGGTCCCCGGTCACCGATAAACTCATCTTT. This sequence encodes CALGELTFPWGSPVTDKLIF.